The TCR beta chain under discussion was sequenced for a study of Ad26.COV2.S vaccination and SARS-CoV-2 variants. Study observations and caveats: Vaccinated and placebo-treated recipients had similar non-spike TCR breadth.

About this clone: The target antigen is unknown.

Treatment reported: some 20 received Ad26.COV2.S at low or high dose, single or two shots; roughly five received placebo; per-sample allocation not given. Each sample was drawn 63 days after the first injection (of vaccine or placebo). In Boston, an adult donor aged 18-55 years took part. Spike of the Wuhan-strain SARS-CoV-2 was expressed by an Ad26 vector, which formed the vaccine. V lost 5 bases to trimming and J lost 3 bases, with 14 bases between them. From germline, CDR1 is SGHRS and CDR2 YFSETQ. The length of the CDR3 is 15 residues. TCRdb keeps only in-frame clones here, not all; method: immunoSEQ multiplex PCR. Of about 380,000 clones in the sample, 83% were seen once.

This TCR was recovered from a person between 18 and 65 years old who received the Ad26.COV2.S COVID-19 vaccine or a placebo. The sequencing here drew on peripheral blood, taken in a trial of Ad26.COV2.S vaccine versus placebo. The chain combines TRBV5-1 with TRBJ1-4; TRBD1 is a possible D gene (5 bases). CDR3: CASRGTDRPNEKLFF. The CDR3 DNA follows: TGCGCCAGCAGAGGGACGGACCGGCCTAATGAAAAACTGTTTTTT.